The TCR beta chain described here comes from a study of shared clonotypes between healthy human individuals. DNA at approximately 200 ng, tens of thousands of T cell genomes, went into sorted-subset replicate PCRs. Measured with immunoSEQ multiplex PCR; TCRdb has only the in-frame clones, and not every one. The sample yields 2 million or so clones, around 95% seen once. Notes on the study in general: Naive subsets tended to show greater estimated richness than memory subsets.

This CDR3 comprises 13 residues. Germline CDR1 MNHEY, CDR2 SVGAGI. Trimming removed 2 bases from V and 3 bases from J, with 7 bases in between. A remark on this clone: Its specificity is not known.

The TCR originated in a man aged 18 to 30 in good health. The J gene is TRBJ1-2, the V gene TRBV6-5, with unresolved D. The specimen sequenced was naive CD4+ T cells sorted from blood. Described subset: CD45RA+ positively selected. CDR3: CASSYLRDYGYTF. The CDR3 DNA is TGTGCCAGCAGTTACCTCAGAGACTATGGCTACACCTTC.